This TCR beta chain came from a study of blood T cell repertoires in COVID-19. The V and J ends lost 8 bases and 5 bases, in that order; junction bases with no gene match: 8. The V gene's germline CDR1 is MDHEN and CDR2 SYDVKM. The CDR3 covers 13 residues. Libraries were prepared by immunoSEQ multiplex PCR; TCRdb keeps only in-frame clonotypes and omits some of them. The sample lists 100,000 to 150,000 clones; about 83% were seen once. The chain couples TRBV28 to TRBJ1-1; TRBD1 agrees at 7 bases. Sequences were obtained from peripheral blood. This receptor was obtained from a human donor in a cohort sampled during active COVID-19. The CDR3 region is CASCGTAITEAFF. As DNA, the CDR3 is TGTGCCAGCTGCGGGACAGCGATTACTGAAGCTTTCTTT.